The next 3 T cell receptor beta chains were all read from a single sample in a study of cytomegalovirus exposure and HLA in healthy donors (dated by TCRdb to 2016 to 2017). Libraries were built with the immunoSEQ multiplex PCR assay. A mixture of 60 forward primers for TCR Vbeta segments and 13 reverse primers for TCR Jbeta segments was used in the multiplex PCR. This is the immuneACCESS table as TCRdb keeps it, with only in-frame sequences that have V and J called. A part of the clones is gone; compared with another copy, unresolved V genes explain less than half, and the rest is unexplained. Across this sample there are hundreds of thousands of clones, with around 80% seen only once. Jointly, the top ten make up more than 0.45% of the sample. The sample taken for sequencing was PBMCs. The receptors originated from a boy aged 5-17 years in good health and CMV-seronegative.

The chain carries TRBV4-1 and TRBJ1-2; 8 nucleotides match TRBD1. The CDR3 runs to 14 residues. Germline V lookup: CDR1 MGHRA, CDR2 YSYEKL. With V trimmed by 1 base and J by 7 bases, 5 bases remained unmatched. CDR3 in amino acids: CASSQGRTGTGYTF. The CDR3 DNA reads as TGCGCCAGCAGCCAAGGTCGGACAGGGACTGGCTACACCTTC.

This clone was recorded a few times. The rearrangement joins TRBV7-8 to TRBJ1-5; TRBD1 matches at 8 bases. Germline V lookup: CDR1 SGHVS, CDR2 FQNEAQ. V lost 5 bases to trimming and J lost 8 bases; unmatched junction nucleotides: 17. The CDR3 runs to 17 residues. The CDR3 region has the DNA TGTGCCAGCAGCCCCGAGAGGTGGCAGGGGGCTAGCGAGCCCCAGCATTTT. It translates to CASSPERWQGASEPQHF.

The rearrangement joins TRBV6-1 to TRBJ1-2, with D perhaps TRBD1 (6 bases). Germline V gene lookup returns CDR1 MNHNS and CDR2 SASEGT. The CDR3 is made up of 14 amino acids. Trimming left V 2 bases short and J 3 bases short, with 10 bases between. The CDR3 sequence is CASSERAGDYGYTF. In DNA form, the CDR3 reads TGTGCCAGCAGTGAAAGGGCAGGGGACTATGGCTACACCTTC.